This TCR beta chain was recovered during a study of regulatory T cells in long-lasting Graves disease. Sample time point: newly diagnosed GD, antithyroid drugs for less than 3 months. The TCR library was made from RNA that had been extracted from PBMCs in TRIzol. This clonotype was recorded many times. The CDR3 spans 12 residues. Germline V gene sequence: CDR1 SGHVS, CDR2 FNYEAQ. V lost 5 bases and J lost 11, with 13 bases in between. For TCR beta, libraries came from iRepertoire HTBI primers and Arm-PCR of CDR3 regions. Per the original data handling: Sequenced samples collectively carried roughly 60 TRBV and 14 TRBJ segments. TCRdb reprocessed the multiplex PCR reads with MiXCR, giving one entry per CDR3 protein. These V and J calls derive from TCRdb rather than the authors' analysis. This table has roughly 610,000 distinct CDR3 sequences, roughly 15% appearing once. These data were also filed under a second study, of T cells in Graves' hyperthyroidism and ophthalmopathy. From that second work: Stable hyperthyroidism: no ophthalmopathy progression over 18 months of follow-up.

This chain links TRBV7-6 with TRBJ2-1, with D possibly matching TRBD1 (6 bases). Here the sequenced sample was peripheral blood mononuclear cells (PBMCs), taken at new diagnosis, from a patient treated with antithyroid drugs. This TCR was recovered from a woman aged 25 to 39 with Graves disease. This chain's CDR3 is CASSPTGRQQFF. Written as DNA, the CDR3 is TGTGCCAGCAGCCCGACAGGCCGCCAGCAGTTCTTC. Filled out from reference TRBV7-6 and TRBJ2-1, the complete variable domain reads GAGVSQSPRYKVTKRGQDVALRCDPISGHVSLYWYRQALGQGPEFLTYFNYEAQQDKSGLPNDRFSAERPEGSISTLTIQRTEQRDSAMYRCASSPTGRQQFFGPGTRLTVL.